These T cell receptor beta chains were read from a single sample in a study of memory CD4+ T cells and cytomegalovirus serostatus. The repertoire was sequenced with immunoSEQ multiplex PCR; TCRdb's copy has only in-frame clones and lacks some. The repertoire holds around 99,000 clones, under 90% seen once, with 3.6% in the top ten. Input material: memory CD4+ T cells from blood. Every receptor here comes from an adult in good health and CMV-seropositive. CDR3s include the opening cysteine and the closing phenylalanine or tryptophan.

J	length	V	CDR3
TRBJ2-7	14	TRBV7-2	CASSLGQGAYEQYF
TRBJ1-2	16	TRBV7-8	CASSLGQGGVWYGYTF
TRBJ2-5	17	TRBV27	CASSFRILAGAMETQYF
TRBJ2-2	15	TRBV19	CATQRLASNTGELFF
TRBJ2-2	12	TRBV2	CASNGDTGELFF
TRBJ1-1	13	TRBV5-1	CASSLGVGTEAFF
TRBJ2-7	16	TRBV4-1	CASSQGATGGSHEQYF
TRBJ2-3	15	TRBV6-1	CASTRQVPLTDTQYF
TRBJ2-7	14	TRBV6-1	CASRGYRGRYEQYF
TRBJ1-4	15	TRBV5-5	CASSLQGAQDEKLFF
TRBJ2-7	15	TRBV7-2	CASSGRTSGRPEQYF
TRBJ2-1	14	TRBV6-5	CASSYQGISARQFF
TRBJ2-7	15	TRBV28	CASSSPNGQTYEQYF
TRBJ2-7	16	TRBV5-1	CASSLYGTGLRGEQYF
TRBJ2-1	12	TRBV28	CASSLTRVEQFF
TRBJ2-3	17	TRBV4-2	CASSQGLVSASTDTQYF
TRBJ1-2	15	TRBV10-3	CAISERQVTNYGYTF
TRBJ1-5	12	TRBV29-1	CSVGEVGQPQHF
TRBJ1-1	13	TRBV28	CASSFRRNTEAFF
TRBJ1-2	15	TRBV9	CASSKGPSANYGYTF
TRBJ2-1	16	TRBV6-6	CASSSFRKGSYNEQFF
TRBJ2-7	16	TRBV11-2	CASSFGFGAVLYEQYF
TRBJ2-5	13	TRBV29-1	CSVLLDSQETQYF
TRBJ2-1	18	TRBV7-7	CASSPLTAGLAGGDEQFF
TRBJ2-5	15	TRBV5-1	CASSLSSGDWGTQYF
TRBJ2-7	15	TRBV5-4	CASSLDAGGSHEQYF
TRBJ2-4	15	TRBV19	CASSRTSGAKNIQYF
TRBJ1-1	14	TRBV28	CASLPRRTNTEAFF
TRBJ2-7	13	TRBV5-1	CASSLDTGYEQYF
TRBJ2-6	15	TRBV2	CASSGDRAGANVLTF
TRBJ2-7	14	TRBV7-2	CASSSRTGSYEQYF
TRBJ1-1	15	TRBV5-1	CASSFRDPKDTEAFF
TRBJ2-7	13	TRBV5-1	CASSRDRLAEQYF
TRBJ2-5	14	TRBV5-1	CASSYWDSQETQYF
TRBJ2-5	13	TRBV5-6	CASSSWGAETQYF
TRBJ2-2	11	TRBV30	CAWSRTGELFF
TRBJ2-1	14	TRBV2	CASSTDRVNNEQFF
TRBJ2-1	11	TRBV2	CASSRLATQFF
TRBJ1-2	15	TRBV5-4	CASSLTVRGDYGYTF
TRBJ2-1	15	TRBV28	CASTMGGQGVNEQFF
TRBJ1-4	14	TRBV6-1	CASRTSGGFEKLFF
TRBJ2-7	15	TRBV2	CASKRTGGETYEQYF
TRBJ2-7	17	TRBV6-1	CVSSDVQGSHLSYEQYF
TRBJ2-5	15	TRBV21-1	CASSKLAGEGETQYF
TRBJ2-5	12	TRBV2	CASSRIQETQYF